The entry below describes one T cell receptor beta chain. Under the authors' procedure: By means of reference gene primer amplification, nucleated cell counts were estimated. Profiling relied on immunoSEQ multiplex PCR, and the TCRdb table lists in-frame clones only, not all of them. V, J and clone size derive from that table, while D and trimming were established from the DNA sequence. There are 250,000 to 300,000 clones in the sample; around 85% occur only once, and approximately 5% lies in the top ten. V lost 3 bases, J lost 1 base, and 18 bases lay in between. This CDR3 has 16 residues. Germline values: CDR1 GTSNPN, CDR2 SVGIG (reference sequence). The sample belongs to a study of blood T cell repertoires in COVID-19. The overall study: The United States, Italy and Spain provided the acute and convalescent COVID-19 samples. From T cells, B-cell-depleted T cells, or PBMCs came the material, which was cDNA or gDNA.

This chain connects TRBV30 to TRBJ1-1; D remains ambiguous. The receptor was derived from a man aged 50 to 60 with active or convalescent COVID-19. Sequenced sample: peripheral blood. The CDR3 here is CAWSSRARKRNTEAFF. In DNA, the CDR3 is TGTGCCTGGAGCAGCCGAGCGAGGAAGAGGAACACTGAAGCTTTCTTT.